The sequence of this T cell receptor (beta chain) was determined in a study of cytomegalovirus exposure and HLA in healthy donors. Study background: A later analysis reported the same platform for the roughly 120 validation repertoires and the roughly 650 first-cohort repertoires. Whole-study findings and limits: According to the study, roughly 160 TCR beta chains were cytomegalovirus-associated. Despite most TCR sequences being rare, some public TCRs occurred in many donors.

A 120-subject validation cohort, separate from the roughly 700-subject first cohort, supplied the donors. As for this clone: The antigen is undetermined.

Libraries were prepared by immunoSEQ multiplex PCR; TCRdb keeps only in-frame clonotypes and omits some of them. The data hold roughly 200,000 clones, with roughly 77% observed a single time. This CDR3 is 15 amino acids long. Germline assignment: CDR1 MNHEY and CDR2 SVGAGI. V dropped 4 bases and J dropped 7; count of bases not matched to a gene: 9. The clonotype was recovered from a woman between 25 and 40 years old in good health and CMV-seronegative. Sequences were obtained from PBMCs. This chain links TRBV6-5 with TRBJ2-1; 8 positions agree with TRBD2. CDR3 sequence: CASSLRSGSRNEQFF. As DNA, the CDR3 is TGTGCCAGCAGTTTGCGAAGCGGGAGTAGGAATGAGCAGTTCTTC.